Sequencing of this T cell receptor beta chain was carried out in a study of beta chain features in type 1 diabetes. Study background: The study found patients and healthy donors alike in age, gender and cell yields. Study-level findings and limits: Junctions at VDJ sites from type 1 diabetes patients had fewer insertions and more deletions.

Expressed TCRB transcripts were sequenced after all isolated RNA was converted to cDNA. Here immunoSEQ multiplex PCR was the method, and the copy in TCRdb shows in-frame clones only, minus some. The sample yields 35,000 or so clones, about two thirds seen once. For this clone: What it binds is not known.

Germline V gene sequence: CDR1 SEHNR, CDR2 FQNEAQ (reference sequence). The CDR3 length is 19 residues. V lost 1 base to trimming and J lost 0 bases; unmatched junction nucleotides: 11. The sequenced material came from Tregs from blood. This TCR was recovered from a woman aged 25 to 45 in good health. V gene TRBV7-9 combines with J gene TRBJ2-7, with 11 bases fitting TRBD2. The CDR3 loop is CASSLEGLADHKSSYEQYF. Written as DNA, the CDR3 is TGTGCCAGCAGCTTAGAGGGACTAGCGGATCATAAGAGCTCCTACGAGCAGTACTTC.